This T cell receptor beta chain was sequenced during a study of vaccination and CD4 T cells after COVID-19. Using its own MiXCR run on the PCR reads, TCRdb lists one record per CDR3 protein. Among 15,000 to 20,000 distinct CDR3 sequences listed, roughly 64% were seen once. The germline V and J ends were trimmed by 6 bases and 2 bases, with 6 bases remaining between them. The CDR3 runs to 12 residues. The chain couples TRBV12-3 or TRBV12-4 to TRBJ2-3, with D unclear. The source was CD4+ T cells from blood, collected after SARS-CoV-2 vaccination. This TCR derives from a human donor who had recovered from COVID-19. The CDR3 is CASSKTTDTQYF. Here the CDR3 DNA reads TGTGCCAGCAGCAAGACCACAGATACGCAGTATTTT.